This T cell receptor beta chain comes out of a study of blood T cell repertoires in COVID-19. Overall study context: PBMCs, B-cell-depleted T cells, or T cells were the source of the cDNA or gDNA that made up the material.

The sample holds one count of this clone. Repertoires were generated with immunoSEQ multiplex PCR, while TCRdb's copy carries only in-frame clones and drops some. This sample carries around 300,000 clones, around 90% of them seen once, and the ten largest clones take approximately 2.4%. V was pared by 5 bases and J by 4 bases, with 18 bases between. Germline V gives CDR1 LNHNV, CDR2 YYDKDF (reference sequence). The CDR3 loop spans 17 amino acids. The sample comprised peripheral blood. The chain couples TRBV15 to TRBJ1-6; weak D call: TRBD1 (5 bases). The clonotype comes from a man in his late teens or twenties with active or convalescent COVID-19. For the CDR3, the DNA is TGTGCCACCAGCGCCTTGGGGACTGGCATATATAATTCACCCCTCCACTTT. This codes for CATSALGTGIYNSPLHF.